These 23 T cell receptor beta chains were all obtained from the same sample, sequenced in a study of T cells in Graves' hyperthyroidism and ophthalmopathy. Amplification of TCR beta CDR3 regions used RNA as the template. HTBI primers were used for first-round RT-PCR of the TCR CDR3. TCRdb used MiXCR to reprocess the multiplex PCR reads, holding one entry per CDR3 protein. The repertoire has more than 450,000 distinct CDR3 sequences, 11% to 15% of them found once; the top ten carry more than 11%. The sequenced material came from blood. These receptors originate from a woman between 35 and 50 years old with Graves' hyperthyroidism.

In this sample, this clonotype turned up many times. One base away lies a much larger clone, so this may be a sequencing read error. The chain carries TRBV27 and TRBJ2-3; D is unresolved. V lost 6 bases, J lost 2 bases, and 3 bases lay in between. Looked up from germline, CDR1 is MNHEY and CDR2 is SMNVEV (reference sequence). The CDR3 sequence is 11 residues long. CDR3 bases: TGTGCCAGCAGAATCACAGATACGCAGTATTTT. Encoded protein: CASRITDTQYF.

As for this clonotype: A read error may be the cause here, since a much bigger clone is one base away. V and J are TRBV20-1 and TRBJ1-6, with a possible D match to TRBD1 (5 bases). CDR1 and CDR2 from the germline V gene are DFQATT and SNEGSKA (reference sequence). The length of the CDR3 is 20 residues. The CDR3 sequence is CGARGSPGRSAGSYNSPLHF. CDR3 bases: TGCGGTGCTAGAGGCTCTCCAGGGCGCAGTGCAGGATCCTATAATTCACCCCTCCACTTT.

This clonotype was detected many times. The chain joins TRBV30 to TRBJ2-2; D call uncertain. Germline values: CDR1 GTSNPN, CDR2 SVGIG (reference sequence). The CDR3 covers 13 residues. Trimming pared 0 bases from V and 7 bases from J, leaving 9 bases between. The CDR3 bases are TGTGCCTGGAGTGTTCAAGGGTTCGGGGAGCTGTTTTTT. Its translation is CAWSVQGFGELFF.

This clonotype was counted ten times or more. The chain uses TRBV7-9 and TRBJ2-5, with 7 positions matching TRBD1. The CDR3 has 15 residues. V was clipped by 4 bases and J by 5 bases; unmatched bases: 10. Germline V CDR1 and CDR2: SEHNR, FQNEAQ (reference sequence). The DNA for the CDR3 is TGTGCCAGCAGCTCTAGACAGGGTCCGGATGAGACCCAGTACTTC. Amino acids: CASSSRQGPDETQYF.

The CDR3 spells CASSQASGRSYNEQFF. The CDR3 DNA sequence: TGTGCCAGCAGCCAGGCTAGCGGTCGATCCTACAATGAGCAGTTCTTC. The V gene is TRBV5-4, the J gene TRBJ2-1, with 7 bases identical to TRBD2. CDR1 is SGHNT, CDR2 YYREEE, per germline (reference sequence). The CDR3 sequence is 16 residues long. The V segment lost 4 bases and the J segment 1 base; nucleotides outside the gene matches: 8.

This clonotype has only a few counts. The conserved closing phenylalanine or tryptophan is absent in this CDR3, likely reflecting a read error. J is TRBJ1-5 and V is TRBV28, with D unclear. CDR1 is MDHEN, CDR2 SYDVKM, per germline. With 8 bases removed from V and 3 bases from J, the gap between germline ends came to 11 bases. The CDR3 sequence is 13 residues long. The chain's CDR3 is CASREAFNQPQHS. CDR3 coding DNA: TGTGCCAGCCGCGAAGCTTTCAATCAGCCCCAGCATTCT.

There are a few counts of this clonotype. The chain is built from TRBV20-1 and TRBJ2-7; 13 bases align to TRBD2. J lost 5 bases, V lost 6 bases, and 4 bases had no gene match. There are 13 residues in the CDR3. Germline V CDR1 and CDR2: DFQATT, SNEGSKA (reference sequence). CDR3 sequence: CSAGLAGVDEQYF. The CDR3 nucleotides read TGCAGTGCCGGACTAGCGGGAGTAGACGAGCAGTACTTC.

Many counts were recorded for this clonotype. The rearrangement uses TRBV20-1 and TRBJ2-5; no definite D call. Germline assignment: CDR1 DFQATT and CDR2 SNEGSKA (reference sequence). V lost 0 bases and J lost 5, with 4 bases in between. This CDR3 is 11 amino acids long. DNA of the CDR3: TGCAGTGCTAGAGATAAGGAGACCCAGTACTTC. Amino acids: CSARDKETQYF.

The V and J genes are TRBV5-1 and TRBJ2-5; D not resolved. The CDR3 totals 16 residues. Trimming took 4 bases from V and 0 from J, leaving 16 bases between them. CDR1 SGHRS and CDR2 YFSETQ come from the germline V gene. This CDR3 reads CASSLRYTVYQETQYF. CDR3 bases: TGCGCCAGCAGCCTACGATATACAGTTTACCAAGAGACCCAGTACTTC.

This clonotype was recorded at least ten times. The V call is TRBV6-5, the J call TRBJ2-5; D perhaps matches TRBD1 (6 bases). The germline V gene has CDR1 MNHEY and CDR2 SVGAGI. With 4 bases removed from V and 4 bases from J, the gap between germline ends came to 13 bases. The CDR3 loop spans 14 amino acids. CDR3 in DNA: TGTGCCAGCAGTTCAACAGGGCAGGCAGAGACCCAGTACTTC. It is translated as CASSSTGQAETQYF.

This clonotype was recorded many times. Here the CDR3 reads CAWSVVSFREKLFF. The CDR3 DNA reads TGTGCCTGGAGTGTAGTATCGTTCCGTGAAAAACTGTTTTTT. The V call is TRBV30, the J call TRBJ1-4; D gene unclear. This CDR3 has 14 amino acids. Looked up from germline, CDR1 is GTSNPN and CDR2 is SVGIG (reference sequence). The V gene lost 0 bases and the J gene lost 7 bases, with 12 bases spanning the gap.

This clonotype was found many times. J is TRBJ2-6 and V is TRBV6-1; 8 bases line up with TRBD1. V lost 11 bases and J lost 2; bases outside the gene matches: 5. The CDR3 sequence is 14 residues long. The germline CDR1 and CDR2 sequences are MNHNS and SASEGT. Here the CDR3 DNA reads TGTGCCGGACAGGGTTCACCTGGGGCCAACGTCCTGACTTTC. Residues: CAGQGSPGANVLTF.

The V gene is TRBV7-8, the J gene TRBJ2-7, with a weak D call TRBD2 (5 bases). Germline CDR1 reads SGHVS; CDR2 reads FQNEAQ. This CDR3 is 15 amino acids long. Trimming stripped 4 bases from V and 4 bases from J, with 17 bases between. CDR3 protein: CASSSRIAYRYEQYF. CDR3 in DNA: TGTGCCAGCAGCTCCCGGATAGCGTATAGATACGAGCAGTACTTC.

This clonotype occurred many times. The chain carries TRBV3-1 and TRBJ2-3, with 12 bases fitting TRBD2. There are 16 residues in the CDR3. Germline V CDR1 and CDR2: LGHDT, YNNKEL (reference sequence). V dropped 1 base and J dropped 6; count of bases not matched to a gene: 5. The CDR3 DNA follows: TGTGCCAGCAGCCAAGCTCCCCTAGCGGGAGGGGATACGCAGTATTTT. It yields the protein CASSQAPLAGGDTQYF.

This clonotype was counted many times. The rearrangement links TRBV30 to TRBJ2-1, with unresolved D. V was clipped by 3 bases and J by 0 bases, with 12 bases between them. Germline V gene data show CDR1 as GTSNPN and CDR2 as SVGIG (reference sequence). This CDR3 has 15 amino acids. In DNA form, the CDR3 reads TGTGCCTGGAGGAATCCTTCCAGCTCCTACAATGAGCAGTTCTTC. Protein product: CAWRNPSSSYNEQFF.

This clonotype was counted many times. The CDR3 here is CAISAGQGMVYEQYF. DNA of the CDR3: TGTGCCATCAGTGCCGGACAGGGGATGGTCTACGAGCAGTACTTC. V and J are TRBV10-3 and TRBJ2-7; 9 positions agree with TRBD1. CDR1 is ENHRY, CDR2 SYGVKD, per germline. The V gene end was trimmed by 4 bases and the J gene end by 3 bases; junction bases not matched to a gene: 7. The CDR3 loop spans 15 amino acids.

The chain combines TRBV5-1 with TRBJ1-1, with 7 bases matching TRBD1. The germline CDR1 and CDR2 sequences are SGHRS and YFSETQ. The ends lost 3 bases at V and 5 bases at J; junction bases unmatched: 19. This CDR3 comprises 18 residues. DNA of the CDR3: TGCGCCAGCAGCTCTTCACCGGGACAGAATCCCCGAACAACTGAAGCTTTCTTT. It is translated as CASSSSPGQNPRTTEAFF. Variable domain in full (rest from reference TRBV5-1 and TRBJ1-1): KAGVTQTPRYLIKTRGQQVTLSCSPISGHRSVSWYQQTPGQGLQFLFEYFSETQRNKGNFPGRFSGRQFSNSRSEMNVSTLELGDSALYLCASSSSPGQNPRTTEAFFGQGTRLTVV.

This clonotype was seen many times. The V gene is TRBV24-1, the J gene TRBJ1-2; D may be TRBD1 (6 bases). V lost 4 bases and J lost 7, with 12 bases in between. Per germline, CDR1 KGHDR and CDR2 SFDVKD. CDR3 length equals 13 residues. CDR3 in amino acids: CATSDTTGFGYTF. CDR3 in DNA: TGTGCCACCAGTGACACCACAGGGTTTGGCTACACCTTC.

There are many counts of this clonotype. This sequence joins TRBV27 and TRBJ2-7; 9 bases agree with TRBD1. CDR3 length equals 14 residues. The germline V gene has CDR1 MNHEY and CDR2 SMNVEV (reference sequence). V shed 3 bases, J shed 4 bases, and the junction held 4 bases outside the gene matches. Here the CDR3 reads CASSFGTGTYEQYF. The CDR3 DNA sequence: TGTGCCAGCAGTTTTGGGACAGGGACGTACGAGCAGTACTTC.

Points on this clonotype: It may be a read error: a sequence one base away is much more abundant. V is TRBV6-5 and J is TRBJ1-4; D call uncertain. Looked up from germline, CDR1 is MNHEY and CDR2 is SVGAGI. The CDR3 is 14 residues long. Trimming left V 2 bases short and J 0 bases short, with 4 bases between. The CDR3 loop reads CASSYSSTNEKLFF. In DNA, the CDR3 is TGTGCCAGCAGTTACAGTTCAACTAATGAAAAACTGTTTTTT.

This clonotype was seen repeatedly, ten times or more. The rearrangement joins TRBV6-1 to TRBJ1-1; 8 bases agree with TRBD1. V gave up 5 bases and J gave up 4 bases; unmatched junction bases: 6. Germline lookup yields CDR1 MNHNS and CDR2 SASEGT. The CDR3 length is 14 residues. The CDR3 protein is CASSRGQASTEAFF. CDR3 nucleotide sequence: TGTGCCAGCAGTCGGGGACAGGCCTCCACTGAAGCTTTCTTT.

The CDR3 is CASSLPPGRARNTGELFF. In DNA form, the CDR3 reads TGCGCCAGCAGCTTGCCTCCCGGGAGGGCGCGGAACACCGGGGAGCTGTTTTTT. The chain uses TRBV5-1 and TRBJ2-2; 8 positions agree with TRBD2. CDR3 length: 18 amino acids. In germline, CDR1 is SGHRS, CDR2 YFSETQ. Trimming cost V 1 base and J 1 base; bases outside gene matches: 9.

This clonotype was detected many times. This chain links TRBV27 with TRBJ2-7; D remains unclear. This CDR3 is built from 15 residues. Trimming removed 4 bases from V and 4 bases from J, with 17 bases in between. Germline V gene sequence: CDR1 MNHEY, CDR2 SMNVEV (reference sequence). The CDR3 is CASSSPIFGNYEQYF. The CDR3 coding sequence is TGTGCCAGCAGTTCCCCTATATTTGGAAATTACGAGCAGTACTTC.